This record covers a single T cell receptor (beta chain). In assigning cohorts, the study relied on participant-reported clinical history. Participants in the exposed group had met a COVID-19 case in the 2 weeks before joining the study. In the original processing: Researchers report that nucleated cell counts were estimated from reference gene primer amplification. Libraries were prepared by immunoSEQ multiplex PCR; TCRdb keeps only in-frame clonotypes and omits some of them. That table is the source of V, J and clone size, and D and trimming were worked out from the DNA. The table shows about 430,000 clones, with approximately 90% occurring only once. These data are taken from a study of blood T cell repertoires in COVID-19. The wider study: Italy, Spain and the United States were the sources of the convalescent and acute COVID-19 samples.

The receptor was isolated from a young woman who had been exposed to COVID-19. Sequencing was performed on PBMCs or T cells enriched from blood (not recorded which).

The DNA for the CDR3 is TGTGCCAGCAGCCACGGACAGGGGAGGACTGAAGCTTTCTTT. Protein: CASSHGQGRTEAFF. The chain has TRBV7-8 and TRBJ1-1; 9 bases align to TRBD1. The V gene end was trimmed by 5 bases and the J gene end by 5 bases; junction bases not matched to a gene: 6. CDR1 SGHVS and CDR2 FQNEAQ come from the germline V gene. The CDR3 totals 14 residues.